This is a list of T cell receptor beta chains from one sample in a study of cytomegalovirus exposure and HLA in healthy donors. This table comes from immunoSEQ multiplex PCR, and its TCRdb copy is limited to in-frame clones, with some not included. Of approximately 130,000 clones listed, roughly 8.6% are singletons. The sample comprised PBMCs. The origin of the receptors is a woman aged 40 to 50 in good health and CMV-seropositive. The CDR3 runs from the conserved cysteine through the conserved F or W. A D gene is named only where the DNA matches it firmly. Rows may omit the clone size; those that give it use once, few, many or a size class.

>.|TRBJ2-1|.|TRBV5-1
TGCGCCAGCAGCCAGAACTACAATGAGCAGTTCTTC
CASSQNYNEQFF
>.|TRBJ1-1|.|TRBV7-2
TGTGCCAGCAGCTGGGACACAGCGAACACTGAAGCTTTCTTT
CASSWDTANTEAFF
>.|TRBJ2-1|TRBD2|TRBV5-1
TGCGCCAGCAGCTATGGACTAGCGGGGACCACCACCTATAAGGGGGAGCAGTTCTTC
CASSYGLAGTTTYKGEQFF
>few|TRBJ1-1|.|TRBV6-5
TGTGCCAGCAAGGACACAGCTCCGAACACTGAAGCTTTCTTT
CASKDTAPNTEAFF
>.|TRBJ2-1|TRBD2|TRBV5-1
TGCGCCAGCAGCTTGGGTGGCGGGGGGGTGCATGAGCAGTTCTTC
CASSLGGGGVHEQFF
>.|TRBJ2-7|TRBD1|TRBV6-1
TGTGCCAGCAGGGCCGGGACAGGAAACTACGAGCAGTACTTC
CASRAGTGNYEQYF
>few|TRBJ2-2|.|TRBV6-1
TGTGCCAGCAGTCATTCAGGGGATACCGGGGAGCTGTTTTTT
CASSHSGDTGELFF
>few|TRBJ2-7|TRBD1|TRBV7-9
TGTGCCAGCAGCATTTACCGGGACAGGTCCTACGAGCAGTACTTC
CASSIYRDRSYEQYF
>once|TRBJ2-2|.|TRBV25-1
TGTGCCAGCAGTGACCTGTCGGGGACCGGGGAGCTGTTTTTT
CASSDLSGTGELFF
>few|TRBJ1-1|TRBD1|TRBV9
TGTGCCAGCAGCATATTCGGGACAGGGGGAGGCACTGAAGCTTTCTTT
CASSIFGTGGGTEAFF
>few|TRBJ2-2|TRBD2|TRBV2
TGTGCCAGCAGGGGGACTAGCGGGGACCACACCGGGGAGCTGTTTTTT
CASRGTSGDHTGELFF
>.|TRBJ2-1|.|TRBV4-1
TGCGCCAGCAGCCAAGGCAGACAGAGAAGCTACTACAATGAGCAGTTCTTC
CASSQGRQRSYYNEQFF
>few|TRBJ1-1|.|TRBV7-9
TGTGCCAGCAGCCCCGGGGGGGGGATGAACACTGAAGCTTTCTTT
CASSPGGGMNTEAFF
>few|TRBJ1-5|.|TRBV28
TGTGCCAGCAGTCCGCTAGGGGGTCGGTATCAGCCCCAGCATTTT
CASSPLGGRYQPQHF
>.|TRBJ1-3|.|TRBV6-6
TGTGCCAGCAGCTACAACAGGGATGGTGGAAACACCATATATTTT
CASSYNRDGGNTIYF
>few|TRBJ2-7|.|TRBV7-9
TGTGCCAGCAGCTTAGGGCTGAACGAGCAGTACTTC
CASSLGLNEQYF
>few|TRBJ2-2|TRBD2|TRBV5-1
TGCGCCAGCAGCTTTACGACTAGCGGGAACACCGGGGAGCTGTTTTTT
CASSFTTSGNTGELFF
>.|TRBJ2-1|TRBD2|TRBV6-6
TGTGCCAGCAGCCCCTTGGGGGGGAGATACAATGAGCAGTTCTTC
CASSPLGGRYNEQFF
>.|TRBJ1-1|.|TRBV7-9
TGTGCCAGCAGCTTGCTGGGACAGAACACTGAAGCTTTCTTT
CASSLLGQNTEAFF
>few|TRBJ1-2|.|TRBV2
TGTGCCAGCAGTGCAGGGGTGGGCTATGGCTACACCTTC
CASSAGVGYGYTF
>few|TRBJ1-1|.|TRBV6-6
TGTGCCAGCAGCAGGGACTGGAACACTGAAGCTTTCTTT
CASSRDWNTEAFF
>.|TRBJ1-1|TRBD1|TRBV27
TGTGCCAGCAGGCCCCTGGCAGGGGGCATCACTGAAGCTTTCTTT
CASRPLAGGITEAFF
>.|TRBJ1-1|.|TRBV7-6
TGTGCCAGCAGCTTAAATTTAAGCGGGAGGGAACGGCCTGAAGCTTTCTTT
CASSLNLSGRERPEAFF
>few|TRBJ1-1|.|TRBV2
TGTGCCAGCAGAGTTATGGACAAGAACACTGAAGCTTTCTTT
CASRVMDKNTEAFF
>.|TRBJ2-2|.|TRBV14
TGTGCCAGCAGCCAAGAAAGAGGGACCGGGGAGCTGTTTTTT
CASSQERGTGELFF
>.|TRBJ1-2|.|TRBV7-9
TGTGCCAGCAGCCAAGGTCCCCTTCGGGGGGGTGTAGCCTATGGCTACACCTTC
CASSQGPLRGGVAYGYTF
>few|TRBJ2-3|TRBD1|TRBV5-6
TGTGCCAGCAGCTCGGCGACAGGGATCCCCACAGATACGCAGTATTTT
CASSSATGIPTDTQYF
>.|TRBJ1-6|.|TRBV2
TGTGCCACCACATTTAATTCACCCCTCCACTTT
CATTFNSPLHF
>.|TRBJ1-1|.|TRBV28
TGTGCCAGCAGTTTACTTACAGGGAACACTGAGGCTTTCTTT
CASSLLTGNTEAFF
>few|TRBJ1-2|TRBD1|TRBV5-1
TGCGCCAGCAGCTTGGGGGACAGCACCTATGGCTACACCTTC
CASSLGDSTYGYTF